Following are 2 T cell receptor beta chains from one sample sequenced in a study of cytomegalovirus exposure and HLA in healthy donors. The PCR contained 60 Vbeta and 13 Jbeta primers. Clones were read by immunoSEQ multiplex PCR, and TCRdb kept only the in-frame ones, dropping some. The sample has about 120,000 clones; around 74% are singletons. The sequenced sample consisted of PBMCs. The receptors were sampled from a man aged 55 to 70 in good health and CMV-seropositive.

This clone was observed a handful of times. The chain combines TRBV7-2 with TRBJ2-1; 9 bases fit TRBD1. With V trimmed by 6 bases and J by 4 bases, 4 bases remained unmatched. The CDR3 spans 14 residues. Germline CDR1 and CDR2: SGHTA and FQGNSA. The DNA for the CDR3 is TGTGCCAGCAGTGGCGGACAGGGGTACAATGAGCAGTTCTTC. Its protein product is CASSGGQGYNEQFF.

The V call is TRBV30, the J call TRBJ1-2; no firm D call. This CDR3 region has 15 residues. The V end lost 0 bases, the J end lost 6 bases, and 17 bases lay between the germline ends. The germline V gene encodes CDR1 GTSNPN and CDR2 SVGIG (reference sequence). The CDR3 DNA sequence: TGTGCCTGGAGTGTTTTGGGCCGTGAGGGAAATGGCTACACCTTC. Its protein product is CAWSVLGREGNGYTF.